The clone carrying this T cell receptor beta chain was recorded only once. Reverse transcription of about 0.5 to 1 ug RNA was carried out with random hexamers. A multiplex approach, immunoSEQ multiplex PCR, amplified TCR beta CDR3 across 54 Vbeta and 13 Jbeta. TCRdb fed the immunoSEQ multiplex PCR reads into MiXCR, producing one record per CDR3 protein. The profile shows hundreds of thousands of distinct CDR3 sequences, just under 95% of them singletons. These data are taken from a study of CD8 T cells in Susac syndrome. CDR1 DFQATT and CDR2 SNEGSKA come from the germline V gene (reference sequence). V shed 5 bases and J 5 bases; nucleotides not matched to a gene: 10. The length of the CDR3 is 15 residues. Sequencing of TCR beta, carried out with a high-throughput approach, was applied to CD8+ and CD4+ T cells from the blood. The multiple sclerosis control group comprised treatment-naive patients with stable or active relapsing-remitting disease.

This chain links TRBV20-1 with TRBJ2-2, with 8 bases matching TRBD1. Sample: CD4+ T cells from PBMCs. The source of this sequence is a human donor with multiple sclerosis. In nucleotides, the CDR3 is TGCAGTGCTCCCCGAGGACAGGGAGGAACCGGGGAGCTGTTTTTT. It encodes CSAPRGQGGTGELFF.